These 17 T cell receptor beta chains share one sample of origin, sequenced in a study of vaccination effects on CD4 cells after COVID-19. Before sequencing, viral peptide pools were used by the ViraFEST assay to expand antigen-specific CD4+ T cells. Culture lasted roughly eleven days before CD4+ T cell isolation. Of the BNT162b2 and mRNA-1273 vaccines, participants received two doses of one or the other. These TCRs' antigens remain unknown. Sequenced by immunoSEQ multiplex PCR; TCRdb stores in-frame clones only, minus some. Among fewer than 90,000 clones, 60% to 85% were seen once, and the ten largest hold 0.85% to 1.3%. Here the sequenced sample was CD4+ T cells from PBMCs cultured with HCoV-OC43 spike peptides, taken after COVID-19 vaccination. Documented subset: HCoV-OC43 spike overlapping peptide pool stimulation. The receptors come from a human donor who received a COVID-19 vaccine.

The genes are TRBV6-6 and TRBJ1-3; D is ambiguous. The CDR3 is 15 amino acids. CDR1 and CDR2 (germline): MNHNY, SVGAGI (reference sequence). Trimming removed 1 base from V and 0 bases from J, with 7 bases in between. The CDR3 spells CASSYYRSSGNTIYF. CDR3 DNA: TGTGCCAGCAGTTACTACAGAAGCTCTGGAAACACCATATATTTT.

This chain links TRBV24-1 with TRBJ2-2; 10 bases are a match to TRBD1. Germline values: CDR1 KGHDR, CDR2 SFDVKD. The CDR3 has 17 residues. The ends lost 2 bases at V and 4 bases at J; junction bases unmatched: 6. CDR3 DNA sequence: TGTGCCACCAGTGATTACCGGGACAGGGGTATCACCGGGGAGCTGTTTTTT. This encodes CATSDYRDRGITGELFF.

This clone occurred a few times. V usage is TRBV5-1 and J usage is TRBJ1-2, with 9 bases aligning to TRBD1. This CDR3 comprises 14 residues. Germline V gives CDR1 SGHRS, CDR2 YFSETQ. V dropped 5 bases and J dropped 4; count of bases not matched to a gene: 6. This CDR3 is CASRTGDRVYGYTF. CDR3 DNA: TGCGCCAGCAGGACGGGGGACAGGGTCTATGGCTACACCTTC.

The DNA for the CDR3 is TGTGCCAGCAGTGCGGAGGAGGGAAGGTTGAAGCAGTATTTT. Residues: CASSAEEGRLKQYF. J is TRBJ2-3 and V is TRBV2, with D tentatively TRBD2 (6 bases). The germline V and J ends were trimmed by 4 bases and 11 bases, with 19 bases remaining between them. Germline V gene sequence: CDR1 SNHLY, CDR2 FYNNEI. The CDR3 has 14 residues.

The rearrangement joins TRBV28 to TRBJ2-3; no reliable D call. V was trimmed by 3 bases and J by 0 bases, leaving 7 bases between them. The CDR3 has 14 residues. Germline-derived CDR1 and CDR2 are MDHEN and SYDVKM. CDR3 loop: CASSFPPSTDTQYF. The CDR3 nucleotides are TGTGCCAGCAGTTTTCCCCCTAGCACAGATACGCAGTATTTT.

The chain joins TRBV6-5 to TRBJ2-7; D is possibly TRBD1 or TRBD2 (5 bases each). The V end lost 0 bases, the J end lost 2 bases, and 11 bases lay between the germline ends. Germline CDR1 and CDR2: MNHEY and SVGAGI. This CDR3 has 15 amino acids. This CDR3 is CASSYSGRGAYEQYV. Here the CDR3 DNA reads TGTGCCAGCAGTTACTCGGGGCGAGGGGCCTACGAGCAGTACGTC.

The gene calls are TRBV28 and TRBJ1-2; a weak D match, TRBD1 (5 bases). With 1 base removed from V and 0 bases from J, the gap between germline ends came to 6 bases. This CDR3 spans 14 amino acids. Germline lookup yields CDR1 MDHEN and CDR2 SYDVKM. CDR3: CASSLLGANYGYTF. The CDR3 DNA reads as TGTGCCAGCAGTTTATTAGGGGCTAACTATGGCTACACCTTC.

Only one count was recorded for this clone. This chain links TRBV14 with TRBJ1-2; TRBD1 aligns across 7 bases. This CDR3 is 15 amino acids long. The V segment lost 5 bases and the J segment 4 bases; nucleotides outside the gene matches: 10. CDR1 and CDR2 (germline): SGHDN, FVKESK. In nucleotides, the CDR3 is TGTGCCAGCAGCATTAGCCGGGACAGCACCTATGGCTACACCTTC. Translation: CASSISRDSTYGYTF.

The CDR3 loop reads CSVGSFGNTIYF. The CDR3 bases are TGCAGCGTTGGGTCTTTCGGAAACACCATATATTTT. The rearrangement uses TRBV29-1 and TRBJ1-3; D is uncertain. The CDR3 is 12 residues long. Looked up from germline, CDR1 is SQVTM and CDR2 is ANQGSEA. V lost 4 bases and J lost 4, with 8 bases in between.

The chain has TRBV7-3 and TRBJ1-6, with 7 positions matching TRBD1. Trimming removed 4 bases from V and 8 bases from J; junction bases left unmatched: 8. The CDR3 is 15 amino acids. Germline V gene lookup returns CDR1 SGHTA and CDR2 FQGTGA. CDR3 residues: CASSSTGTDDSPLHF. The CDR3 bases are TGTGCCAGCAGCTCTACCGGGACAGATGATTCACCCCTCCACTTT.

This chain joins TRBV28 and TRBJ2-5, with D uncertain. The V gene's germline CDR1 is MDHEN and CDR2 SYDVKM. The CDR3 sequence is 16 residues long. V lost 7 bases to trimming and J lost 6 bases, with 24 bases between them. The CDR3 bases are TGTGCCAGCACATCAATTCAGCCAGTTACCTTGAAGACCCAGTACTTC. This gives the protein CASTSIQPVTLKTQYF.

This chain uses TRBV5-8 with TRBJ1-1; a possible D gene is TRBD1 (5 bases). The CDR3 runs to 13 residues. In germline, CDR1 is SGHTS, CDR2 YDEGEE. The V gene lost 3 bases and the J gene lost 3 bases, with 9 bases spanning the gap. CDR3 DNA: TGTGCCAGCAGCTGGGCGGGGGACACTGAAGCTTTCTTT. Amino acids: CASSWAGDTEAFF.

With respect to this clone: An end of the junction does not agree with germline; a read error may underlie this. The rearrangement uses TRBV29-1 and TRBJ2-5, with 8 bases identical to TRBD1. There are 13 residues in the CDR3. Germline V gene lookup returns CDR1 SQVTM and CDR2 ANQGSEA. CDR3 sequence reads: CSVEGQGRETQYF. The CDR3 bases are TGCAGCGTCGAAGGACAGGGTAGAGAGACCCAGTACTTC.

This rearrangement joins TRBV18 to TRBJ2-3, with a possible D match to TRBD2 (5 bases). This CDR3 spans 12 amino acids. Per germline, CDR1 KGHSH and CDR2 LQKENI. V lost 8 bases and J 5 bases, leaving 11 bases between the germline ends. In DNA form, the CDR3 reads TGTGCCAGCCTCCCCGGGGAAGATACGCAGTATTTT. Protein: CASLPGEDTQYF.

The rearrangement joins TRBV28 to TRBJ1-3, with D possibly being TRBD1 (6 bases). Per germline, CDR1 MDHEN and CDR2 SYDVKM. The CDR3 has 15 residues. The germline V and J ends were trimmed by 6 bases and 6 bases, with 18 bases remaining between them. The CDR3 reads CASSPRTAGANTIYF. The CDR3 DNA is TGTGCCAGCAGCCCTAGGACAGCTGGGGCAAACACCATATATTTT.

The rearrangement uses TRBV5-4 and TRBJ2-3; perhaps TRBD1 as D (7 bases). CDR3 length: 14 amino acids. Germline V CDR1 and CDR2: SGHNT, YYREEE (reference sequence). Trimming took 3 bases from V and 5 from J, leaving 13 bases between them. The CDR3: CASSSRQGGDTQYF. The CDR3 DNA is TGTGCCAGCAGCTCTAGACAGGGAGGAGATACGCAGTATTTT. The variable domain in full, completed from reference TRBV5-4 and TRBJ2-3, reads ETGVTQSPTHLIKTRGQQVTLRCSSQSGHNTVSWYQQALGQGPQFIFQYYREEENGRGNFPPRFSGLQFPNYSSELNVNALELDDSALYLCASSSRQGGDTQYFGPGTRLTVL.

This clone has more than one count but fewer than ten. The chain has TRBV18 and TRBJ2-5, with 8 bases that match TRBD1. V lost 3 bases and J lost 1; bases outside the gene matches: 4. The germline gives CDR1 KGHSH, CDR2 LQKENI. This CDR3 spans 15 amino acids. The DNA of the CDR3 is TGTGCCAGCTCACCCGGACAGGGCGGCCAAGAGACCCAGTACTTC. It yields the protein CASSPGQGGQETQYF.